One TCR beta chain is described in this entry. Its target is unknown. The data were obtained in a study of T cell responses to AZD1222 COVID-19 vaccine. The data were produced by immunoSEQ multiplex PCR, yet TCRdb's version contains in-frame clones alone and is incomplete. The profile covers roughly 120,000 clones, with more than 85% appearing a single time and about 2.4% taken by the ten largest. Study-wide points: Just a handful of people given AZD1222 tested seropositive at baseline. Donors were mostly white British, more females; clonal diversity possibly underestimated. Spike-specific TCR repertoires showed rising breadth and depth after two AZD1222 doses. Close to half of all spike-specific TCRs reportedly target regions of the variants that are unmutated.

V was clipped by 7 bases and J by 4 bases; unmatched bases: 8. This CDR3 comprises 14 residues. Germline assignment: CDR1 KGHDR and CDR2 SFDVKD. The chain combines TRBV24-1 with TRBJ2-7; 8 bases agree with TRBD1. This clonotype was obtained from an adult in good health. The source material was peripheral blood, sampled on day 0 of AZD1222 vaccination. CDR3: CATSTGTGSYEQYF. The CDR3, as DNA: TGTGCCACCAGCACCGGGACAGGAAGTTACGAGCAGTACTTC.